This record concerns one T cell receptor beta chain sequence. The count of this clonotype is one. Its antigen target is currently unknown. No much larger clone is present one base from it, and per-base qualities are unavailable. One read provides weak support. RNA was extracted using the RNeasy kit, and about 0.5 to 1 ug of the RNA was reverse transcribed with random hexamers. The immunoSEQ multiplex PCR assay, covering 54 Vbeta and 13 Jbeta segments, was used to amplify TCR beta CDR3 regions. PCR amplification bias was corrected by using a synthetic template baseline for primer optimization and computational correction. Concerning the study's data processing: Reads were annotated to V, D and J genes according to IMGT and were analyzed with immunoSEQ Analyzer, with only productive sequences retained. To calculate clonality, Shannon entropy was normalized by log2 of the number of productive unique sequences and then subtracted from one. Public and private clones were assessed among the 100 most prevalent clones of each patient and control. Clones were defined as Susac-specific if absent from the healthy and MS cohorts, from over a thousand published viral clones and from other ImmuneACCESS disease sequences. The public reads were run again by TCRdb, first through fastp at Q25 and then through MiXCR, and only productive beta chains were kept. Identical CDR3 proteins give one entry, which carries the most common genes and DNA. These V and J calls derive from TCRdb rather than the authors' analysis. The sample data list 250,000 to 350,000 distinct CDR3 sequences, and more than 75% of these were observed just once. Over 0.095% of the sample is held by the ten biggest clonotypes.

Peripheral blood CD8+ and CD4+ T cells from healthy donors, Susac syndrome patients and multiple sclerosis patients were profiled using high-throughput TCR beta sequencing. Multiple sclerosis controls were treatment-naive patients with stable or active relapsing-remitting disease fulfilling revised McDonald criteria. CD8+ TEMRA cells were enriched by FACS, while bulk CD8+ and CD4+ T cells were purified by magnetic negative isolation. Blood was collected in EDTA tubes and processed within 24 hours, with PBMCs isolated through density gradient centrifugation. PBMCs intended for TCR sequencing were cryopreserved in liquid nitrogen and were subsequently thawed in a 37 degrees C water bath. The sorted or isolated CD4+, CD8+ and CD8+ TEMRA cells reached a purity of at least 90%. The data were taken from a study of CD8 T cells in Susac syndrome (dated by TCRdb to the late 2010s). Broadly, across the study: Repertoire sequencing was used to test whether CD8+ T cell activation and differentiation in Susac syndrome was antigen driven. The study compared CD8+ T cell repertoire clonality among 12 healthy donors, about 14 Susac syndrome patients and 15 or so multiple sclerosis patients. Study-wide conclusions, independent of this receptor: The number of individuals in the TCR sequencing and HLA analysis was recognized as being relatively small.

The CDR1 and CDR2 encoded by the germline V gene are MNHNS and SASEGT. V was cut back by 7 bases and J by 2 bases, leaving a gap of 24 bases between them. The CDR3 runs 17 amino acids, cysteine and phenylalanine included. The entry retains the CDR3 DNA only, 51 bases that are in frame from base 1. The specimen sequenced was CD8+ T cells from PBMCs. The chain was built from TRBV6-1 and TRBJ2-7; the D gene lacks a confident call. This sequence was found in a human donor with multiple sclerosis. The DNA is as follows: TGTGCCAGCACCTTCAAGTGGGCTCCAACGACCCCCTACGAGCAGTACTTC. It codes for CASTFKWAPTTPYEQYF.